This is a list of T cell receptor beta chains from one sample in a study of Graves' ophthalmopathy and Graves' hyperthyroidism. TCRdb called the multiplex PCR reads again in MiXCR, with one record for every CDR3 protein. Of 660,000 or so distinct CDR3 sequences in the sample, 35% to 45% were seen once. Material for sequencing was peripheral blood. The source of these receptors is an adult man with Graves' ophthalmopathy. Both conserved end residues are part of each CDR3. A D gene is named only where the DNA matches it firmly. Some rows mark clone size as missing; the rest say once, few, many or name a class of expanded clone.

D	V	J	size	CDR3	DNA
-	TRBV7-2	TRBJ2-7	-	CAVRDNSYEQYF	TGTGCCGTCCGGGACAACTCCTACGAGCAGTACTTC
-	TRBV12-3/TRBV12-4	TRBJ2-2	-	CASSYRGPTPGELFF	TGTGCCAGCAGTTATAGGGGACCTACTCCCGGGGAGCTGTTTTTT
-	TRBV25-1	TRBJ1-5	many	CASSGDTYSNQPQHF	TGTGCCAGCAGTGGGGACACGTATAGCAATCAGCCCCAGCATTTT
TRBD1	TRBV15	TRBJ1-1	many	CATSKSGGEAFF	TGTGCCACCAGCAAGTCAGGGGGCGAAGCTTTCTTT
TRBD2	TRBV27	TRBJ2-5	few	CASSLAGVQETQYF	TGTGCCAGCAGTTTGGCGGGGGTCCAAGAGACCCAGTACTTC
-	TRBV10-3	TRBJ1-5	few	CASSEALAPNQPQHF	TGTGCCAGCAGTGAAGCGCTGGCTCCGAATCAGCCCCAGCATTTT
-	TRBV7-2	TRBJ1-5	-	CAISLTGGSQPQHF	TGTGCCATCAGCTTAACGGGAGGTTCTCAGCCCCAGCATTTT
-	TRBV12-3/TRBV12-4	TRBJ2-2	few	CASRTGDDTGELFF	TGTGCCAGCAGGACGGGAGACGATACCGGGGAGCTGTTTTTT
TRBD1	TRBV7-9	TRBJ2-7	many	CASSDDRVNEQYF	TGTGCCAGCAGCGATGACAGGGTGAACGAGCAGTACTTC
-	TRBV3-1	TRBJ1-3	-	CASSQRLDSSGNTIYF	TGTGCCAGCAGCCAACGATTGGACAGCTCTGGAAACACCATATATTTT
-	TRBV6-1	TRBJ1-2	many	CASSPAGTMTGYTF	TGTGCCAGCAGTCCGGCCGGGACAATGACTGGCTACACCTTC
-	TRBV12-3/TRBV12-4	TRBJ1-2	many	CASSPQQGPYGYTF	TGTGCCAGCAGTCCCCAACAGGGCCCCTATGGCTACACCTTC
TRBD1	TRBV7-2	TRBJ2-7	-	CASSLKGAVYEQYF	TGTGCCAGCAGTTTGAAGGGGGCGGTTTACGAGCAGTACTTC
-	TRBV12-5	TRBJ1-1	-	CASGLVLGDTEAFF	TGTGCTAGTGGTTTGGTACTGGGGGACACTGAAGCTTTCTTT
-	TRBV2	TRBJ2-2	-	CASSLYQSGELFF	TGTGCCAGCAGTTTATACCAATCCGGGGAGCTGTTTTTT
TRBD2	TRBV25-1	TRBJ2-5	many	CASSAPGDSGIQETQYF	TGTGCCAGCAGTGCCCCCGGGGATAGCGGGATACAAGAGACCCAGTACTTC
-	TRBV7-3	TRBJ2-2	once	CASSAPGTGELFF	TGTGCCAGCAGCGCTCCCGGGACCGGGGAGCTGTTTTTT
-	TRBV4-2	TRBJ2-7	-	CASSQASTLSYEQYF	TGTGCCAGCAGCCAAGCATCGACCCTCTCCTACGAGCAGTACTTC
-	TRBV5-1	TRBJ1-5	few	CASSLVGALNQPQHF	TGCGCCAGCAGCTTGGTGGGGGCGCTCAATCAGCCCCAGCATTTT
TRBD1	TRBV7-9	TRBJ1-4	many	CASSPRTGREKLFF	TGTGCCAGCAGCCCCCGGACAGGAAGGGAAAAACTGTTTTTT
-	TRBV3-1	TRBJ1-5	many	CASSQDRAGNQPQHF	TGTGCCAGCAGCCAAGATCGGGCAGGGAATCAGCCCCAGCATTTT
-	TRBV12-3/TRBV12-4	TRBJ1-1	many	CASSLTRVRTEAFF	TGTGCCAGCAGTTTAACCAGGGTACGCACTGAAGCTTTCTTT
-	TRBV20-1	TRBJ1-1	few	CSARDWGHLPNTEAFF	TGCAGTGCTAGAGATTGGGGACACCTCCCGAACACTGAAGCTTTCTTT
TRBD1	TRBV7-2	TRBJ1-3	many	CASSSPGTGDSGNTIYF	TGTGCCAGCAGCTCCCCCGGGACAGGGGACTCTGGAAACACCATATATTTT
TRBD2	TRBV9	TRBJ2-5	many	CASSVAERGGRETQYF	TGTGCCAGCAGCGTGGCTGAGCGGGGGGGCCGGGAGACCCAGTACTTC
-	TRBV19	TRBJ1-3	many	CASSILDPSTANTIYF	TGTGCCAGTAGTATACTCGACCCCTCAACGGCGAACACCATATATTTT